The T cell receptor (beta chain) described here comes from a study of blood T cell repertoires in COVID-19. About the study: Sites across the United States, Italy and Spain contributed samples from acute and convalescent COVID-19.

Germline V gene data show CDR1 as KGHDR and CDR2 as SFDVKD. The CDR3 runs to 13 residues. Trimming shortened V by 3 bases and J by 6 bases, and 11 bases separated the two germline ends. Patients at the Seattle site were enrolled during active infection and followed longitudinally. The repertoire was sequenced with immunoSEQ multiplex PCR; TCRdb's copy has only in-frame clones and lacks some. The table lists approximately 350,000 clones, 75% to 90% of them singletons, with under 6.5% in the top ten. The chain has TRBV24-1 and TRBJ2-7, with D possibly being TRBD1 (5 bases). Sequencing was done on a sample of peripheral blood. The receptor was isolated from a woman aged 50 to 60 with COVID-19, enrolled during active disease. CDR3 sequence reads: CATSDPAGREQYF. In DNA form, the CDR3 reads TGTGCCACCAGTGATCCAGCAGGGCGCGAGCAGTACTTC.